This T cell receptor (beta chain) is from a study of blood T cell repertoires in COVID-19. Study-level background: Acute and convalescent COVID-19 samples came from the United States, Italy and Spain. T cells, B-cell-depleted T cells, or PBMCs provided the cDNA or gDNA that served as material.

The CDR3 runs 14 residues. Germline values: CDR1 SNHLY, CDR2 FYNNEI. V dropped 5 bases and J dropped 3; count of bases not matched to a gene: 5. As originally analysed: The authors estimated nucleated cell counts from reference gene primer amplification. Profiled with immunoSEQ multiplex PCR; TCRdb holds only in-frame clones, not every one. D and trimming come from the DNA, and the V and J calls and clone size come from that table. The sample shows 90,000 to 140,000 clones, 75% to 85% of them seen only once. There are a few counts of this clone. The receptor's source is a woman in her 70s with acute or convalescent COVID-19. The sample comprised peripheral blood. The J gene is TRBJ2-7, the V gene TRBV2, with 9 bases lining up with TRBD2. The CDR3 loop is CASSPRGGIYEQYF. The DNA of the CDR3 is TGTGCCAGCAGTCCGCGGGGGGGAATCTACGAGCAGTACTTC.